Listed below are T cell receptor beta chains from one sample, sequenced in a study of T-cell memory formation after mild COVID-19. TCRdb analysed the 5' RACE reads with MiXCR anew, one entry per CDR3 protein. The sample carries around 300,000 distinct CDR3 sequences, roughly 18% recorded once. Sequences were obtained from PBMCs or a T cell subset sorted from them (not recorded which). The source of these receptors is a man younger than 35 who had mild COVID-19 (a few samples of this study predate the infection). Cell type and time point are not known. The CDR3 runs from the conserved cysteine through the conserved F or W. Fields, in order: J gene, V gene, D gene, clone size, CDR3 DNA, CDR3 protein. The D gene is left open where the match is weak. Size values are once, few and many counts, or a class for expanded clones, and some rows have none.

j_call: TRBJ2-1; v_call: TRBV6-1; d_call: TRBD2; clone_size: few; cdr3_nt: TGTGCCAGCACCGGGACTATCTACAATGAGCAGTTCTTC; cdr3_aa: CASTGTIYNEQFF
j_call: TRBJ1-5; v_call: TRBV7-2; d_call: -; clone_size: -; cdr3_nt: TGTGCCAGCAGTTGGACCGCCGGGCAGCCCCAGCATTTT; cdr3_aa: CASSWTAGQPQHF
j_call: TRBJ2-3; v_call: TRBV5-1; d_call: -; clone_size: many; cdr3_nt: TGCGCCAGCAGCCCAAGGGGGGCAGGGGATACGCAGTATTTT; cdr3_aa: CASSPRGAGDTQYF
j_call: TRBJ2-3; v_call: TRBV28; d_call: -; clone_size: few; cdr3_nt: TGTGCCAGCAGTCCGATGGGACATCGTCAGGCGGATACGCAGTATTTT; cdr3_aa: CASSPMGHRQADTQYF
j_call: TRBJ2-1; v_call: TRBV5-1; d_call: TRBD1; clone_size: -; cdr3_nt: TGCGCCAGCACCCTCGGACAGGAAGGTAATGAGCAGTTCTTC; cdr3_aa: CASTLGQEGNEQFF
j_call: TRBJ2-3; v_call: TRBV12-3/TRBV12-4; d_call: -; clone_size: many; cdr3_nt: TGTGCCAGCAGTTACGGGTCACAGGGTACGCAGTATTTT; cdr3_aa: CASSYGSQGTQYF
j_call: TRBJ1-5; v_call: TRBV12-3/TRBV12-4; d_call: TRBD1; clone_size: few; cdr3_nt: TGTGCCAGCAGTTTAGTAGGGGACAGGAGACAGCCCCAGCATTTT; cdr3_aa: CASSLVGDRRQPQHF
j_call: TRBJ2-7; v_call: TRBV11-2; d_call: -; clone_size: few; cdr3_nt: TGTGCCAGCAGCCCTGGAAGGGGGTCCTACGAGCAGTACTTC; cdr3_aa: CASSPGRGSYEQYF
j_call: TRBJ2-6; v_call: TRBV5-1; d_call: -; clone_size: few; cdr3_nt: TGCGCCAGCAGCTTACGGGCAAGTGGTAGCTCTGGGGCCAACGTCCTGACTTTC; cdr3_aa: CASSLRASGSSGANVLTF
j_call: TRBJ1-2; v_call: TRBV13; d_call: TRBD1; clone_size: -; cdr3_nt: TGTGCCAGCAGCTCCAGCGACAGGGGGGAGCTCTATGGCTACACCTTC; cdr3_aa: CASSSSDRGELYGYTF
j_call: TRBJ1-4; v_call: TRBV12-3/TRBV12-4; d_call: -; clone_size: -; cdr3_nt: TGTGCCAGCAGTTTTATAAATCAAGGAGAAAAACTGTTTTTT; cdr3_aa: CASSFINQGEKLFF
j_call: TRBJ2-3; v_call: TRBV12-3/TRBV12-4; d_call: -; clone_size: -; cdr3_nt: TGTGCCAGCAGTTGGGCAGGGACCGGAGATACGCAGTATTTT; cdr3_aa: CASSWAGTGDTQYF
j_call: TRBJ2-5; v_call: TRBV5-1; d_call: -; clone_size: -; cdr3_nt: TGCGCCAGCAGCGGCACAGGGCTAACGGAGACCCAGTACTTC; cdr3_aa: CASSGTGLTETQYF
j_call: TRBJ2-4; v_call: TRBV20-1; d_call: TRBD1; clone_size: few; cdr3_nt: TGCAGTGCCACGGGACAGGGAGACATTCAGTACTTC; cdr3_aa: CSATGQGDIQYF
j_call: TRBJ2-3; v_call: TRBV14; d_call: -; clone_size: -; cdr3_nt: TGTGCCAGCAGTCGGGTTAGCGGCCGCACAGATACGCAGTATTTT; cdr3_aa: CASSRVSGRTDTQYF
j_call: TRBJ2-3; v_call: TRBV10-3; d_call: TRBD2; clone_size: -; cdr3_nt: TGTGCCATGGGGGGACTAAGCACAGATACGCAGTATTTT; cdr3_aa: CAMGGLSTDTQYF
j_call: TRBJ2-5; v_call: TRBV20-1; d_call: -; clone_size: -; cdr3_nt: TGCAGTGCCGGATTGGGGGGGGGCAGAGCAGTAGGAGAGACCCAGTACTTC; cdr3_aa: CSAGLGGGRAVGETQYF
j_call: TRBJ2-1; v_call: TRBV7-9; d_call: -; clone_size: many; cdr3_nt: TGTGCCAGCAGCTTAGTTGGCGGGGCCTACAATGAGCAGTTCTTC; cdr3_aa: CASSLVGGAYNEQFF
j_call: TRBJ2-5; v_call: TRBV6-5; d_call: TRBD2; clone_size: many; cdr3_nt: TGTGCCAGCAGTACACGCGGGAGCCAAGAGACCCAGTACTTC; cdr3_aa: CASSTRGSQETQYF
j_call: TRBJ1-2; v_call: TRBV5-1; d_call: -; clone_size: -; cdr3_nt: TGCGCCAGCAGCTTGAAGGGCTCAGTGGGGGGCTACACCTTC; cdr3_aa: CASSLKGSVGGYTF
j_call: TRBJ2-2; v_call: TRBV29-1; d_call: -; clone_size: -; cdr3_nt: -; cdr3_aa: CSVAKGPGSCFF
j_call: TRBJ2-1; v_call: TRBV6-5; d_call: -; clone_size: -; cdr3_nt: TGTGCCAGCAGTTACTACCCACTCCCCGGGGCAGGGGACGATGAGCAGTTCTTC; cdr3_aa: CASSYYPLPGAGDDEQFF
j_call: TRBJ1-1; v_call: TRBV4-1; d_call: -; clone_size: -; cdr3_nt: TGCGCCAGCGCCGCTTCGGGGGGACCTACCGGGGGGACTGAAGCTTTCTTT; cdr3_aa: CASAASGGPTGGTEAFF
j_call: TRBJ2-2; v_call: TRBV7-6; d_call: TRBD2; clone_size: -; cdr3_nt: TGTGCCAGCAGGACACCTCGGTCGCGGGGGGGCGGCGGGGAGCTGTTTTTT; cdr3_aa: CASRTPRSRGGGGELFF
j_call: TRBJ2-3; v_call: TRBV5-1; d_call: -; clone_size: -; cdr3_nt: TGCGCCAGCAGCTCGAGTATTACGGGGGCCACAGATACGCAGTATTTT; cdr3_aa: CASSSSITGATDTQYF
j_call: TRBJ2-1; v_call: TRBV7-2; d_call: -; clone_size: -; cdr3_nt: TGTGCCAGCAGCTATCCAATCGGGGGTGAGCAGTTCTTC; cdr3_aa: CASSYPIGGEQFF
j_call: TRBJ1-1; v_call: TRBV30; d_call: -; clone_size: -; cdr3_nt: TGTGCCTGGGCCAAGGGCATGAACACTGAAGCTTTCTTT; cdr3_aa: CAWAKGMNTEAFF
j_call: TRBJ1-5; v_call: TRBV7-9; d_call: -; clone_size: -; cdr3_nt: TGTGCCAGCAGCGTATCAACTGGCAATCAGCCCCAGCATTTT; cdr3_aa: CASSVSTGNQPQHF
j_call: TRBJ1-6; v_call: TRBV20-1; d_call: -; clone_size: few; cdr3_nt: TGCAGTGCTAGAGGGGGGAGAAGCGGGTCGTATAATTCACCCCTCCACTTT; cdr3_aa: CSARGGRSGSYNSPLHF
j_call: TRBJ1-6; v_call: TRBV20-1; d_call: -; clone_size: -; cdr3_nt: TGCAGTGCTAGGGGACTGACATGGGACAATTCACCCCTCCACTTT; cdr3_aa: CSARGLTWDNSPLHF
j_call: TRBJ2-2; v_call: TRBV7-2; d_call: TRBD2; clone_size: many; cdr3_nt: TGTGCCAGCAGCTTATTCCGCGGGGGGAACACCGGGGAGCTGTTTTTT; cdr3_aa: CASSLFRGGNTGELFF
j_call: TRBJ2-1; v_call: TRBV6-2/TRBV6-3; d_call: TRBD2; clone_size: -; cdr3_nt: TGTGCCAGCAGTCAGGGACTAACCCCCGTGGATGAGCAGTTCTTC; cdr3_aa: CASSQGLTPVDEQFF
j_call: TRBJ1-1; v_call: TRBV7-6; d_call: -; clone_size: few; cdr3_nt: TGTGCCAGCAGCTCGGGGGAAACTGAAGCTTTCTTT; cdr3_aa: CASSSGETEAFF
j_call: TRBJ2-2; v_call: TRBV12-3/TRBV12-4; d_call: TRBD2; clone_size: many; cdr3_nt: TGTGCCAGCAGTTTAAGATTGTTGCGGGGGGCCCCTGGGACCGGGGAGCTGTTTTTT; cdr3_aa: CASSLRLLRGAPGTGELFF
j_call: TRBJ1-2; v_call: TRBV9; d_call: TRBD1; clone_size: few; cdr3_nt: TGTGCCAGCAGCGGAACCGGGACAGGGTTTGGCTACACCTTC; cdr3_aa: CASSGTGTGFGYTF
j_call: TRBJ2-5; v_call: TRBV6-2/TRBV6-3; d_call: TRBD2; clone_size: -; cdr3_nt: TGTGCCAGCAGTTACTCCCAGCGGGGGGGCCTGGGACAAGAGACCCAGTACTTC; cdr3_aa: CASSYSQRGGLGQETQYF
j_call: TRBJ2-2; v_call: TRBV5-1; d_call: -; clone_size: many; cdr3_nt: TGCGCCAGCAGTTCCGCAACAGGAGACACCGGGGAGCTGTTTTTT; cdr3_aa: CASSSATGDTGELFF
j_call: TRBJ1-6; v_call: TRBV18; d_call: -; clone_size: few; cdr3_nt: TGTGCCAGCTCACCAGAGGTAACGGCTAATTCACCCCTCCACTTT; cdr3_aa: CASSPEVTANSPLHF
j_call: TRBJ2-5; v_call: TRBV7-7; d_call: TRBD2; clone_size: few; cdr3_nt: TGTGCTAGCAGCTTAGCGCTCGACAGCGGGGGGACCCAGTACTTC; cdr3_aa: CASSLALDSGGTQYF
j_call: TRBJ1-5; v_call: TRBV6-6; d_call: TRBD1; clone_size: few; cdr3_nt: TGTGCCACCGCCTACAGGGGGCAGCAAGCAGGACAGCCCCAGCATTTT; cdr3_aa: CATAYRGQQAGQPQHF
j_call: TRBJ2-5; v_call: TRBV4-3; d_call: TRBD2; clone_size: -; cdr3_nt: TGCGCCAGCAGCCAAGCTTACAAAGGACTAGCGCAAGAGACCCAGTACTTC; cdr3_aa: CASSQAYKGLAQETQYF
j_call: TRBJ2-2; v_call: TRBV10-3; d_call: TRBD1; clone_size: -; cdr3_nt: TGTGCCATCAGTGGACAGGGGACCACCGGGGAGCTGTTTTTT; cdr3_aa: CAISGQGTTGELFF
j_call: TRBJ2-5; v_call: TRBV11-2; d_call: -; clone_size: many; cdr3_nt: TGTGCCAGCAGCTTAGCCCCTGGGGGGCAAGAGACCCAGTACTTC; cdr3_aa: CASSLAPGGQETQYF